One and the same sample provided the 12 T cell receptor beta chains below, sequenced in a study of early T cells in non-severe SARS-CoV-2 infection. MiXCR was run by TCRdb on the 5' RACE reads, yielding one entry per CDR3 protein. The sample has 70,000 or so distinct CDR3 sequences, about 4.6% seen once. Material: whole blood, obtained at baseline. These receptor sequences come from an adult who was a healthcare worker with PCR-confirmed SARS-CoV-2 infection or an uninfected control (not recorded which). The donor label of this sample is uncertain.

The chain uses TRBV6-2 or TRBV6-3 and TRBJ2-3, with 11 bases fitting TRBD2. The junction had 7 bases not matched to a gene; V was cut back by 2 bases and J by 3 bases. The CDR3 has 17 amino acids. Germline CDR1 and CDR2: MNHEY and SVGEGT. CDR3 bases: TGTGCCAGCAGTTACGATGTAGCGGGGGGGCCAACAGATACGCAGTATTTT. Translated: CASSYDVAGGPTDTQYF.

This clonotype was detected a few times. This sequence joins TRBV4-3 and TRBJ1-4; D is ambiguous. The V and J ends lost 4 bases and 4 bases respectively, with 13 bases between them. In germline, CDR1 is LGHNA, CDR2 YSLEER. This CDR3 contains 15 residues. The CDR3 reads CASSRGTALNEKLFF. The CDR3, as DNA: TGCGCCAGCAGCCGAGGCACAGCGCTTAATGAAAAACTGTTTTTT.

The chain has TRBV6-2 or TRBV6-3 and TRBJ1-1; 7 bases align to TRBD1. The junction had 11 bases not matched to a gene; V was cut back by 6 bases and J by 7 bases. Germline V lookup: CDR1 MNHEY, CDR2 SVGEGT. The CDR3 extends over 14 amino acids. Written as DNA, the CDR3 is TGTGCCAGCAGCCCCGCAGGGGGAATGGGTGAAGCTTTCTTT. It specifies CASSPAGGMGEAFF.

A remark on this clonotype: A much larger clone lies a single base off, so this may be a read error. The rearrangement joins TRBV11-2 to TRBJ2-7; 7 nucleotides line up with TRBD1. This CDR3 is 14 amino acids long. Germline V gene lookup returns CDR1 SGHAT and CDR2 FQNNGV. Unmatched junction bases numbered 7, after V lost 5 bases and J lost 3 bases. In DNA form, the CDR3 reads TGTGCCAGCAGCCTCGCGACAGGGTTCTACGAGCAGTACTTC. This translates into CASSLATGFYEQYF.

This clonotype was picked up a small number of times. V usage is TRBV6-5 and J usage is TRBJ2-1, with D perhaps TRBD2 (7 bases). The CDR3 length is 16 residues. Germline-derived CDR1 and CDR2 are MNHEY and SVGAGI. Trimming shortened V by 5 bases and J by 1 base, and 15 bases separated the two germline ends. CDR3 nucleotides: TGTGCCAGCAGTGGCCGCGGGGGCGATTCCTACAATGAGCAGTTCTTC. Its translation: CASSGRGGDSYNEQFF.

This clonotype came up many times. The chain combines TRBV6-5 with TRBJ1-2; a possible D gene is TRBD1 (6 bases). CDR3 length: 13 residues. Trimming left V 3 bases short and J 4 bases short, with 9 bases between. Germline lookup yields CDR1 MNHEY and CDR2 SVGAGI. CDR3 loop: CASSYQGTYGYTF. The CDR3 DNA sequence: TGTGCCAGCAGTTATCAGGGGACCTATGGCTACACCTTC.

The sample holds a few counts of this clonotype. V and J are TRBV4-1 and TRBJ1-1; D is unresolved. V was pared by 5 bases and J by 2 bases, with 9 bases between. The CDR3 is made up of 13 amino acids. Germline V CDR1 and CDR2: MGHRA, YSYEKL. The CDR3 reads CASSAAANTEAFF. The CDR3 region has the DNA TGCGCCAGCAGCGCCGCAGCTAACACTGAAGCTTTCTTT.

Ten or more counts support this clonotype. The chain couples TRBV7-6 to TRBJ2-1; the D is unclear. Trimming shortened V by 11 bases and J by 5 bases, and 22 bases separated the two germline ends. The CDR3 loop spans 15 amino acids. CDR1 is SGHVS, CDR2 FNYEAQ, per germline. The CDR3 loop is CALGSGTFTNNEQFF. In DNA form, the CDR3 reads TGTGCCTTGGGGTCAGGTACCTTTACTAACAATGAGCAGTTCTTC.

For this clonotype: A read error may explain this, as a much larger clone is one base away. The rearrangement links TRBV7-9 to TRBJ2-2; D uncertain. The CDR3 loop spans 16 amino acids. V gave up 2 bases and J gave up 3 bases, with 13 bases separating them. From germline, CDR1 is SEHNR and CDR2 FQNEAQ (reference sequence). CDR3 residues: CASSLRPTGDTGELFF. In DNA form, the CDR3 reads TGTGCCAGCAGCTTACGCCCCACTGGGGACACCGGGGAGCTGTTTTTT.

This clonotype was counted a few times. This chain uses TRBV11-2 with TRBJ2-7; TRBD1 matches 8 bases. Unmatched junction bases numbered 13, after V lost 3 bases and J lost 6 bases. This CDR3 contains 16 residues. Germline-derived CDR1 and CDR2 are SGHAT and FQNNGV. The CDR3 DNA is TGTGCCAGCAGCTTTTCAATCGGGACAGGACCACTCGAGCAGTACTTC. Its translation is CASSFSIGTGPLEQYF.

In this sample, this clonotype turned up many times. The chain links TRBV7-2 to TRBJ2-5, with D perhaps being TRBD1 or TRBD2 (6 bases each). V was shortened by 4 bases and J by 2 bases, with 11 bases between the two germline ends. The CDR3 runs 14 residues. CDR1 is SGHTA and CDR2 is FQGNSA in the germline V gene. The CDR3 DNA is TGTGCCAGCAGCTCGCCGGGGGCGCAAGAGACCCAGTACTTC. Residues: CASSSPGAQETQYF.

In its sample, this clonotype was seen many times. The CDR3 coding sequence is TGTGCCAGCAGCTTAGCGTCAGGGCCCGGTGGCTACACCTTC. Translated: CASSLASGPGGYTF. The chain uses TRBV7-6 and TRBJ1-2; weak D call: TRBD1 (5 bases). Trimming removed 0 bases from V and 7 bases from J, with 12 bases in between. CDR1 is SGHVS and CDR2 is FNYEAQ in the germline V gene. This CDR3 has 14 amino acids.